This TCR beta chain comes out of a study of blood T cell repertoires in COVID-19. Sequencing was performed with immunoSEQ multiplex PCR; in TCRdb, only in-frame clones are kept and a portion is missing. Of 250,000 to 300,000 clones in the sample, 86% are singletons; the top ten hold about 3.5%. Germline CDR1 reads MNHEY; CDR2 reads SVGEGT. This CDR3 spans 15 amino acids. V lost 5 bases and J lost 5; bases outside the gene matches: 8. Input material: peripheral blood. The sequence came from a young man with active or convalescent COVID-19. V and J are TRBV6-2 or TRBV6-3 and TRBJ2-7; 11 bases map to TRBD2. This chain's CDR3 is CASSRTSGQSHEQYF. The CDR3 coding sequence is TGTGCCAGCAGTCGGACTAGCGGGCAAAGCCACGAGCAGTACTTC.